This TCR beta chain was identified during a study of cytomegalovirus exposure and HLA in healthy donors. General observations from the study: Cytomegalovirus-associated status was assigned to about 180 TCR beta chains. Rarity characterized most TCR sequences, yet some public TCRs appeared in many donors.

V dropped 6 bases and J dropped 4; count of bases not matched to a gene: 7. The CDR3 is made up of 14 amino acids. The germline V gene encodes CDR1 SGHKS and CDR2 YYEKEE (reference sequence). Only in-frame clones appear in the TCRdb table, and some are missing; sequencing was by immunoSEQ multiplex PCR. The sample lists roughly 120,000 clones, approximately 90% occurring once. Regarding this clone: What it binds is unknown.

The chain combines TRBV5-5 with TRBJ2-5; 9 bases agree with TRBD1. This sequence originates from a woman in her 30s in good health and CMV-seropositive. Sequenced: PBMCs. CDR3 in DNA: TGTGCCAGCAACGGACAGGGGATTTTAGAGACCCAGTACTTC. This gives the protein CASNGQGILETQYF.